What follows describes a single TCR beta chain. The target antigen is unknown. TCRdb itself ran the reads through MiXCR, one entry per CDR3 protein. The table records roughly 920,000 distinct CDR3 sequences, about 33% of them present only once. Germline lookup yields CDR1 SGHAT and CDR2 FQNNGV. V was cut by 6 bases and J by 4 bases, with 10 bases left in between. CDR3 size: 13 residues. The sample is drawn from a study of T cell repertoires in cytomegalovirus infection. Background on the study: A matching HLA type, together with CMV infection, was signaled by public TCR beta signatures.

Sequencing used cultured CD8+ T cells from PBMCs, obtained from culture after CMV antigen stimulation. This TCR was sampled from a human donor in good health (CMV status not recorded). Some clones in this sample may be carry-over from other donors' samples. The chain uses TRBV11-2 and TRBJ2-1, with D possibly being TRBD1 (5 bases). CDR3: CASRHRGYNEQFF. The CDR3 DNA is TGTGCCAGCAGACATAGGGGTTACAATGAGCAGTTCTTC.